These T cell receptor beta chains were read from a single sample in a study of identical twins. TCRdb recomputed calls from the 5' RACE reads with MiXCR, one row per CDR3 protein. The data hold about 520,000 distinct CDR3 sequences, with around 20% observed a single time. The same sample was also used in a study of T cells expressing NK-cell markers.

Material: CD4+ T cells sorted from blood. These receptors were obtained from a woman aged 18-29 years in good health. Each CDR3 is given with its conserved first and last residue. Each record gives: clone size, V gene, D gene, J gene, CDR3 protein, CDR3 DNA. The D gene is left open where the match is weak. Clone size appears in some rows only: once, few, many, or a class for an expanded clone.

clone size: NA; V gene: TRBV5-1; D gene: NA; J gene: TRBJ2-7; CDR3 protein: CASSARTGRGGEQYF; CDR3 DNA: TGCGCCAGCAGCGCTCGGACAGGCCGTGGGGGGGAGCAGTACTTC
clone size: NA; V gene: TRBV6-5; D gene: TRBD2; J gene: TRBJ2-2; CDR3 protein: CASSSEISGRRTGELFF; CDR3 DNA: TGTGCCAGCAGTTCTGAGATTAGCGGGAGACGCACCGGGGAGCTGTTTTTT
clone size: few; V gene: TRBV4-2; D gene: NA; J gene: TRBJ2-2; CDR3 protein: CASSQDQGRANTGELFF; CDR3 DNA: TGTGCCAGCAGCCAAGATCAAGGCCGAGCGAACACCGGGGAGCTGTTTTTT
clone size: once; V gene: TRBV30; D gene: NA; J gene: TRBJ1-3; CDR3 protein: CAWSVQLSGNTIYF; CDR3 DNA: TGTGCCTGGAGTGTACAGCTCTCTGGAAACACCATATATTTT
clone size: many; V gene: TRBV5-1; D gene: NA; J gene: TRBJ2-7; CDR3 protein: CASSPRTTYEQYF; CDR3 DNA: TGCGCCAGCAGCCCCCGTACCACCTACGAGCAGTACTTC
clone size: NA; V gene: TRBV2; D gene: NA; J gene: TRBJ1-1; CDR3 protein: CASSGDHPAFF; CDR3 DNA: TGTGCCAGCAGCGGAGATCATCCGGCTTTCTTT
clone size: NA; V gene: TRBV7-3; D gene: NA; J gene: TRBJ1-2; CDR3 protein: CASSSDSSFNYGYTF; CDR3 DNA: TGTGCCAGCAGCTCGGACAGTTCCTTTAACTATGGCTACACCTTC
clone size: few; V gene: TRBV5-1; D gene: NA; J gene: TRBJ2-1; CDR3 protein: CASTSQPTGTNNEQFF; CDR3 DNA: TGCGCCAGCACCTCACAGCCAACCGGGACAAACAATGAGCAGTTCTTC
clone size: NA; V gene: TRBV9; D gene: TRBD1; J gene: TRBJ1-4; CDR3 protein: CASSVKGAHEKLFF; CDR3 DNA: TGTGCCAGCAGCGTGAAGGGGGCTCATGAAAAACTGTTTTTT
clone size: few; V gene: TRBV30; D gene: NA; J gene: TRBJ2-1; CDR3 protein: CAWSGLADRNEQFF; CDR3 DNA: TGTGCCTGGAGTGGTTTAGCGGACAGGAATGAGCAGTTCTTC
clone size: NA; V gene: TRBV6-5; D gene: TRBD1; J gene: TRBJ1-6; CDR3 protein: CASSYQQTGAHNSPLHF; CDR3 DNA: TGTGCCAGCAGTTATCAGCAGACAGGGGCTCATAATTCACCCCTCCACTTT
clone size: NA; V gene: TRBV10-3; D gene: NA; J gene: TRBJ2-2; CDR3 protein: CAINPGTRISAGELFF; CDR3 DNA: TGTGCCATCAATCCCGGGACAAGGATTTCCGCCGGGGAGCTGTTTTTT
clone size: few; V gene: TRBV14; D gene: TRBD2; J gene: TRBJ2-1; CDR3 protein: CASSQTGLGAYNEQFF; CDR3 DNA: TGTGCCAGCAGCCAAACCGGACTAGGAGCGTACAATGAGCAGTTCTTC
clone size: NA; V gene: TRBV2; D gene: NA; J gene: TRBJ2-7; CDR3 protein: CASSGHSEQYF; CDR3 DNA: TGTGCCAGCAGTGGTCATAGCGAGCAGTACTTC
clone size: few; V gene: TRBV9; D gene: TRBD2; J gene: TRBJ2-5; CDR3 protein: CASSTTSGRPVGETQYF; CDR3 DNA: TGTGCCAGCTCAACGACTAGCGGGAGGCCCGTGGGGGAGACCCAGTACTTC
clone size: many; V gene: TRBV6-5; D gene: NA; J gene: TRBJ1-1; CDR3 protein: CASSYRGDTEAFF; CDR3 DNA: TGTGCCAGCAGTTACCGGGGGGACACTGAAGCTTTCTTT
clone size: few; V gene: TRBV24-1; D gene: NA; J gene: TRBJ2-5; CDR3 protein: CATSEPDRPETQYF; CDR3 DNA: TGTGCCACCAGTGAACCTGACAGGCCAGAGACCCAGTACTTC
clone size: few; V gene: TRBV19; D gene: NA; J gene: TRBJ1-1; CDR3 protein: CASSRHPGIKSGNTEAFF; CDR3 DNA: TGTGCCAGTAGCAGACACCCCGGGATAAAGAGTGGGAACACTGAAGCTTTCTTT
clone size: many; V gene: TRBV29-1; D gene: TRBD1; J gene: TRBJ2-6; CDR3 protein: CSVDQGAGANVLTF; CDR3 DNA: TGCAGCGTTGACCAGGGGGCTGGGGCCAACGTCCTGACTTTC
clone size: NA; V gene: TRBV10-3; D gene: TRBD1; J gene: TRBJ2-7; CDR3 protein: CAPPTGQSLYEQYF; CDR3 DNA: TGTGCCCCTCCTACGGGACAGAGCCTCTACGAGCAGTACTTC
clone size: many; V gene: TRBV29-1; D gene: NA; J gene: TRBJ2-4; CDR3 protein: CSGRDVKNIQYF; CDR3 DNA: TGCAGCGGCCGGGACGTCAAAAACATTCAGTACTTC
clone size: few; V gene: TRBV6-1; D gene: NA; J gene: TRBJ2-1; CDR3 protein: CASSREIPYNEQFF; CDR3 DNA: TGTGCCAGTTCCCGGGAAATCCCCTACAATGAGCAGTTCTTC
clone size: few; V gene: TRBV7-2; D gene: NA; J gene: TRBJ2-7; CDR3 protein: CASSLDGGYTYEQYF; CDR3 DNA: TGTGCCAGCAGCTTAGATGGTGGATACACCTACGAGCAGTACTTC
clone size: few; V gene: TRBV20-1; D gene: TRBD1; J gene: TRBJ2-1; CDR3 protein: CSAGATGRNEQFF; CDR3 DNA: TGCAGTGCCGGCGCGACAGGGCGCAATGAGCAGTTCTTC
clone size: many; V gene: TRBV29-1; D gene: NA; J gene: TRBJ2-5; CDR3 protein: CSVVEYQETQYF; CDR3 DNA: TGCAGCGTGGTCGAATACCAAGAGACCCAGTACTTC
clone size: few; V gene: TRBV6-1; D gene: TRBD1; J gene: TRBJ2-7; CDR3 protein: CASIRRDRPAGEQYF; CDR3 DNA: TGTGCCAGCATCCGACGGGACAGACCGGCGGGCGAGCAGTACTTC
clone size: NA; V gene: TRBV2; D gene: NA; J gene: TRBJ2-7; CDR3 protein: CASIREIGEQYF; CDR3 DNA: TGTGCCAGCATAAGGGAAATCGGCGAGCAGTACTTC
clone size: few; V gene: TRBV7-9; D gene: NA; J gene: TRBJ1-1; CDR3 protein: CASSLIQLEAFF; CDR3 DNA: TGTGCCAGCAGCTTGATACAGCTTGAAGCTTTCTTT
clone size: many; V gene: TRBV12-3/TRBV12-4; D gene: TRBD2; J gene: TRBJ2-1; CDR3 protein: CATSLGGGYNEQFF; CDR3 DNA: TGTGCCACCTCCCTGGGGGGGGGCTACAATGAGCAGTTCTTC
clone size: NA; V gene: TRBV12-3/TRBV12-4; D gene: TRBD1; J gene: TRBJ2-1; CDR3 protein: CATNSPGDRVYNEQFF; CDR3 DNA: TGTGCCACAAACTCGCCGGGGGACAGGGTCTACAATGAGCAGTTCTTC
clone size: many; V gene: TRBV6-1; D gene: TRBD1; J gene: TRBJ1-1; CDR3 protein: CASLGTGLNTEAFF; CDR3 DNA: TGTGCCAGCCTAGGGACAGGCCTGAACACTGAAGCTTTCTTT
clone size: NA; V gene: TRBV7-2; D gene: NA; J gene: TRBJ1-5; CDR3 protein: CASSLAMDMSNQPQHF; CDR3 DNA: TGTGCCAGCAGCTTAGCGATGGATATGAGCAATCAGCCCCAGCATTTT
clone size: NA; V gene: TRBV20-1; D gene: NA; J gene: TRBJ2-2; CDR3 protein: CSVPTADTGELFF; CDR3 DNA: TGCAGTGTTCCGACTGCGGACACCGGGGAGCTGTTTTTT
clone size: few; V gene: TRBV20-1; D gene: NA; J gene: TRBJ2-3; CDR3 protein: CSAPGPWSDTQYF; CDR3 DNA: TGCAGTGCCCCGGGCCCTTGGTCAGATACGCAGTATTTT
clone size: NA; V gene: TRBV12-3/TRBV12-4; D gene: NA; J gene: TRBJ2-3; CDR3 protein: CASRFAANTQYF; CDR3 DNA: TGTGCCAGCAGGTTCGCCGCCAATACGCAGTATTTT
clone size: NA; V gene: TRBV7-8; D gene: NA; J gene: TRBJ1-2; CDR3 protein: CASSLGQADYGYTF; CDR3 DNA: TGTGCCAGCAGCTTAGGACAGGCTGACTATGGCTACACCTTC
clone size: NA; V gene: TRBV7-2; D gene: NA; J gene: TRBJ1-1; CDR3 protein: CASSLVFPANTEAFF; CDR3 DNA: TGTGCCAGCAGCTTAGTGTTCCCGGCGAACACTGAAGCTTTCTTT
clone size: many; V gene: TRBV7-2; D gene: NA; J gene: TRBJ2-1; CDR3 protein: CASSLAGDTYNEQFF; CDR3 DNA: TGTGCCAGCAGCTTAGCGGGAGACACCTACAATGAGCAGTTCTTC
clone size: many; V gene: TRBV3-1; D gene: TRBD1; J gene: TRBJ1-2; CDR3 protein: CASSQKGAGIYGYTF; CDR3 DNA: TGTGCCAGCAGCCAGAAGGGGGCAGGGATATATGGCTACACCTTC
clone size: few; V gene: TRBV20-1; D gene: NA; J gene: TRBJ2-6; CDR3 protein: CSAAVNSGANVLTF; CDR3 DNA: TGCAGTGCTGCAGTGAACTCTGGGGCCAACGTCCTGACTTTC
clone size: NA; V gene: TRBV11-2; D gene: TRBD2; J gene: TRBJ2-3; CDR3 protein: CASSFRDSGVGDTQYF; CDR3 DNA: TGTGCCAGCAGCTTCAGGGATAGCGGGGTAGGAGATACGCAGTATTTT
clone size: NA; V gene: TRBV7-2; D gene: NA; J gene: TRBJ2-1; CDR3 protein: CASSPRRMGPYNEQFF; CDR3 DNA: TGTGCCAGCAGCCCCCGACGGATGGGGCCTTACAATGAGCAGTTCTTC
clone size: NA; V gene: TRBV7-2; D gene: TRBD2; J gene: TRBJ2-3; CDR3 protein: CASSFRLADTQYF; CDR3 DNA: TGTGCCAGCAGCTTCAGACTAGCCGATACGCAGTATTTT
clone size: NA; V gene: TRBV12-3/TRBV12-4; D gene: NA; J gene: TRBJ1-4; CDR3 protein: CASSLPTADPRKLFF; CDR3 DNA: TGTGCCAGCAGTTTACCCACAGCAGATCCGCGAAAACTGTTTTTT
clone size: many; V gene: TRBV18; D gene: TRBD2; J gene: TRBJ2-5; CDR3 protein: CASSPGGQETQYF; CDR3 DNA: TGTGCCAGCAGTCCGGGAGGGCAAGAGACCCAGTACTTC
clone size: NA; V gene: TRBV6-2/TRBV6-3; D gene: NA; J gene: TRBJ2-7; CDR3 protein: CASSYGPKQYF; CDR3 DNA: TGTGCCAGCAGTTACGGACCAAAGCAGTACTTC
clone size: NA; V gene: TRBV5-1; D gene: TRBD1; J gene: TRBJ1-1; CDR3 protein: CASSLVGQGEAFF; CDR3 DNA: TGCGCCAGCAGCTTGGTTGGACAGGGAGAAGCTTTCTTT
clone size: NA; V gene: TRBV20-1; D gene: TRBD2; J gene: TRBJ2-1; CDR3 protein: CSASLRGPSGRYNEQFF; CDR3 DNA: TGCAGTGCTAGTCTTAGAGGTCCTAGCGGGAGGTACAATGAGCAGTTCTTC